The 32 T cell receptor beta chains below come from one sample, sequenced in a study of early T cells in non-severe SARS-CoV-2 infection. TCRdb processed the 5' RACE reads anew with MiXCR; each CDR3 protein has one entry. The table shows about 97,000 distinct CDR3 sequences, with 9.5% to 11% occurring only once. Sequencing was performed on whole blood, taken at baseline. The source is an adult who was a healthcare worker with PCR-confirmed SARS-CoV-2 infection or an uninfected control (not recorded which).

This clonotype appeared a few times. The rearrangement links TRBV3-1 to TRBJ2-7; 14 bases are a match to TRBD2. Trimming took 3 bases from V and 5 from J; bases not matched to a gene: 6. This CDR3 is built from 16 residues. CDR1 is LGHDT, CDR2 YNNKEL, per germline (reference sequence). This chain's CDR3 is CASSHPRLAGGHEQYF. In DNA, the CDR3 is TGTGCCAGCAGCCATCCCAGACTAGCGGGGGGGCACGAGCAGTACTTC.

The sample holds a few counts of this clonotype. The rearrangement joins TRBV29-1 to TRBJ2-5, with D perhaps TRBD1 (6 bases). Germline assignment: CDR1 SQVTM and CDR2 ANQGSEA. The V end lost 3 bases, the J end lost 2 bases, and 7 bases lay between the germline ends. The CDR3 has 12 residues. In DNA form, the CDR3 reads TGCAGCGTTGAGACAGGACAAGAGACCCAGTACTTC. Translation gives CSVETGQETQYF. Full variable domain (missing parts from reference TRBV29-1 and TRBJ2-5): SAVISQKPSRDICQRGTSLTIQCQVDSQVTMMFWYRQQPGQSLTLIATANQGSEATYESGFVIDKFPISRPNLTFSTLTVSNMSPEDSSIYLCSVETGQETQYFGPGTRLLVL.

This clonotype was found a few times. This chain's CDR3 is CASRPGTGKTGELFF. The CDR3 DNA follows: TGTGCCAGCAGGCCCGGGACAGGAAAAACCGGGGAGCTGTTTTTT. The chain combines TRBV27 with TRBJ2-2, with 8 bases that match TRBD1. This CDR3 is built from 15 residues. CDR1 and CDR2 from the germline V gene are MNHEY and SMNVEV (reference sequence). The V and J ends lost 6 bases and 5 bases, in that order; junction bases with no gene match: 8.

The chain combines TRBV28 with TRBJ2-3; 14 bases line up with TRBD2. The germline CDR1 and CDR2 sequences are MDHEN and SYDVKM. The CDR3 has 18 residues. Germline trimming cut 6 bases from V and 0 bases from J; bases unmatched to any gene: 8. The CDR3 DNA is TGTGCCAGCAGCCTAGGACTAGCGGGGGGATCTAGCACAGATACGCAGTATTTT. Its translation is CASSLGLAGGSSTDTQYF.

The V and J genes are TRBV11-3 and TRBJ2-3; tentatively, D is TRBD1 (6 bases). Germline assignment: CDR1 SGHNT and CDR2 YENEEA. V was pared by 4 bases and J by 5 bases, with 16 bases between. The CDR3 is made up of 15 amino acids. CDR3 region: CASSSPGAGIDTQYF. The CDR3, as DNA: TGTGCCAGCAGCTCCCCAGGGGCTGGGATAGATACGCAGTATTTT.

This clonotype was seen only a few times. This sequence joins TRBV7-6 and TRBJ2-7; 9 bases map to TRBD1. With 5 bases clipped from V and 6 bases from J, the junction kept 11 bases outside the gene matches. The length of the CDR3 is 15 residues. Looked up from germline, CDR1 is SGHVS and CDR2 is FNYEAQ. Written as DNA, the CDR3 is TGTGCCAGCAGCCGACCGGGACAGGGTCTGGGCGAGCAGTACTTC. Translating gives CASSRPGQGLGEQYF.

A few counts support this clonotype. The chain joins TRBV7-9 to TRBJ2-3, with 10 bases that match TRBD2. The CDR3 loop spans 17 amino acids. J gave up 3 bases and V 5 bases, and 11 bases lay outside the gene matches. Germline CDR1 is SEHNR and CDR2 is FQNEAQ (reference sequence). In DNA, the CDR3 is TGTGCCAGCAGCCCAGCGGGGGGGCGAGGAAATACAGATACGCAGTATTTT. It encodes CASSPAGGRGNTDTQYF.

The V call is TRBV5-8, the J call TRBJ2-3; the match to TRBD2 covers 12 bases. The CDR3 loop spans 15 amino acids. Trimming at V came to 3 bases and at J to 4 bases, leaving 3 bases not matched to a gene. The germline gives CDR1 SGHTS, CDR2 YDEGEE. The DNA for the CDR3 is TGTGCCAGCAGCTCCGGACTAGCGGGGCCAGATACGCAGTATTTT. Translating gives CASSSGLAGPDTQYF. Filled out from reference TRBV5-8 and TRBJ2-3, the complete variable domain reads EAGVTQSPTHLIKTRGQQATLRCSPISGHTSVYWYQQALGLGLQFLLWYDEGEERNRGNFPPRFSGRQFPNYSSELNVNALELEDSALYLCASSSGLAGPDTQYFGPGTRLTVL.

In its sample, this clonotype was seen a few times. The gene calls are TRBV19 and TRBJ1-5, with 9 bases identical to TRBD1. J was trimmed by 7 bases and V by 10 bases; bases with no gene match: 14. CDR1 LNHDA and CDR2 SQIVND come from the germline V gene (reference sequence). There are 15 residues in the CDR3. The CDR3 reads CATRWGQGNQQPQHF. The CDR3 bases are TGTGCCACCCGATGGGGACAGGGTAATCAGCAGCCCCAGCATTTT.

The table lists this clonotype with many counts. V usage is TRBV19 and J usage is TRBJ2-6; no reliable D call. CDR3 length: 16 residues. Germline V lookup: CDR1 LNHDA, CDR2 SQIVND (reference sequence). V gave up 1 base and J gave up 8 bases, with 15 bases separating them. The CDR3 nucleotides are TGTGCCAGTAGTATAGTTCCGTCACTGGGGACCAACGTCCTGACTTTC. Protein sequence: CASSIVPSLGTNVLTF.

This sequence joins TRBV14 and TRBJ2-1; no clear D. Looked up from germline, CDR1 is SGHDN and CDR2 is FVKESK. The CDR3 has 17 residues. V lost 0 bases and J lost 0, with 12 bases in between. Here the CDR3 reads CASSQEFWDPSYNEQFF. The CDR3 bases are TGTGCCAGCAGCCAAGAATTTTGGGATCCCTCCTACAATGAGCAGTTCTTC.

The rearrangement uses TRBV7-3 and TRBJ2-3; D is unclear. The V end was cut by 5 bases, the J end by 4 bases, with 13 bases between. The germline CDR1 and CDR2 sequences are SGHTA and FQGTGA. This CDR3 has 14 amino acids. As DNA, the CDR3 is TGTGCCAGCAGCCCCACCCGGGCCTCAGATACGCAGTATTTT. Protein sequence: CASSPTRASDTQYF. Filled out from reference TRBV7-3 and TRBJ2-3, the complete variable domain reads GAGVSQTPSNKVTEKGKYVELRCDPISGHTALYWYRQSLGQGPEFLIYFQGTGAADDSGLPNDRFFAVRPEGSVSTLKIQRTERGDSAVYLCASSPTRASDTQYFGPGTRLTVL.

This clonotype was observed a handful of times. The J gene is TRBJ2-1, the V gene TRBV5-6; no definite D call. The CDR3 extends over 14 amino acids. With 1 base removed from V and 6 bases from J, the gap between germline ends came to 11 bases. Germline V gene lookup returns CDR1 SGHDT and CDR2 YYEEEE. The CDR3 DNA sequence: TGTGCCAGCAGCTTGTTGATAGACTTCAATGAGCAGTTCTTC. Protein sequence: CASSLLIDFNEQFF.

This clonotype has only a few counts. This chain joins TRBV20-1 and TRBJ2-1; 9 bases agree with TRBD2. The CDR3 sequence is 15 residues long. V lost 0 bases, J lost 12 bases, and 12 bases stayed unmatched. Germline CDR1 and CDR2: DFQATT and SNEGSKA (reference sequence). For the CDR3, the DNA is TGCAGTGCTAGAGATCCCGCGGGGGGGTCTCCCCTGCAGTTCTTC. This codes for CSARDPAGGSPLQFF.

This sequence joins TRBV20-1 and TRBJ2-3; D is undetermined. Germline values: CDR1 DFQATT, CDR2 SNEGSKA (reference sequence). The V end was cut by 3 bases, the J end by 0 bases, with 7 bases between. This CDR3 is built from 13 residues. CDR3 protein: CSARLTSTDTQYF. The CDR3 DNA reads TGCAGTGCTAGGCTAACAAGCACAGATACGCAGTATTTT.

The CDR3 loop reads CSALTGDSTDTQYF. The CDR3, as DNA: TGCAGTGCCCTAACAGGGGATAGCACAGATACGCAGTATTTT. V is TRBV20-1 and J is TRBJ2-3; 7 bases align to TRBD1. CDR1 is DFQATT and CDR2 is SNEGSKA in the germline V gene (reference sequence). V lost 6 bases to trimming and J lost 0 bases; unmatched junction nucleotides: 6. The CDR3 has 14 amino acids.

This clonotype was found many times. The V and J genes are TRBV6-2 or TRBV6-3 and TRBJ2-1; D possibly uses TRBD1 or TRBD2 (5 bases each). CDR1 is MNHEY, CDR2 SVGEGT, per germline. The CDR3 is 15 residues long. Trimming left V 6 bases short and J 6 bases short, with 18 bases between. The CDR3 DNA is TGTGCCAGCAGCGCTCCTGCGAGGGGCCTCAATGAGCAGTTCTTC. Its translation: CASSAPARGLNEQFF.

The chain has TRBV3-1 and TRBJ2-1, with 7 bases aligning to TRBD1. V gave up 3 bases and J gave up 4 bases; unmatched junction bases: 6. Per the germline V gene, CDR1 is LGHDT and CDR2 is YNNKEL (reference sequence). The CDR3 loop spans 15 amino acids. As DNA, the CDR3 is TGTGCCAGCAGCCACCCGGACAGGCGTTACAATGAGCAGTTCTTC. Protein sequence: CASSHPDRRYNEQFF.

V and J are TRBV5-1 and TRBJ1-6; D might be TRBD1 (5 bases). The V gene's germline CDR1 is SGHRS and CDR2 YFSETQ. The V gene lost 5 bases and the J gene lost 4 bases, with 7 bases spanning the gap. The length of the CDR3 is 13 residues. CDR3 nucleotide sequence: TGCGCCAGCAGGACAGATTATAATTCACCCCTCCACTTT. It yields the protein CASRTDYNSPLHF.

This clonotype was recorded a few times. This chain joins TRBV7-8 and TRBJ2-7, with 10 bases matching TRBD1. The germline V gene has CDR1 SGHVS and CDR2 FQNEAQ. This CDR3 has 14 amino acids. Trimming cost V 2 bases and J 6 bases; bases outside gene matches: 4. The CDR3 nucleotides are TGTGCCAGCAGCTTAAGGGACAGGGGTTCCGAGCAGTACTTC. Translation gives CASSLRDRGSEQYF.

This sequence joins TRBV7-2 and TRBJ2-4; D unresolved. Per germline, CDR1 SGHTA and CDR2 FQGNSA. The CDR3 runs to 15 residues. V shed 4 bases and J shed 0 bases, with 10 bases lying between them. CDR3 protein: CASSSSDLAKNIQYF. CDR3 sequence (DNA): TGTGCCAGCAGCTCTTCGGACCTAGCCAAAAACATTCAGTACTTC.

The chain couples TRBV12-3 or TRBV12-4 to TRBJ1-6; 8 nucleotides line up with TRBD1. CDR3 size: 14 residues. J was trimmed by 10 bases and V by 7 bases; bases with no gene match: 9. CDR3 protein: CASTTDRGNSPLHF. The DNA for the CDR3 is TGTGCCAGCACCACAGACAGGGGAAACTCACCCCTCCACTTT.

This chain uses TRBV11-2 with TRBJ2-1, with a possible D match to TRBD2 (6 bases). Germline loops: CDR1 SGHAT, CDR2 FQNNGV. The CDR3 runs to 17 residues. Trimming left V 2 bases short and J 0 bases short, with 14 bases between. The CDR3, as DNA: TGTGCCAGCAGCTTACGGGCGGGAACGAGCTCCTACAATGAGCAGTTCTTC. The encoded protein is CASSLRAGTSSYNEQFF.

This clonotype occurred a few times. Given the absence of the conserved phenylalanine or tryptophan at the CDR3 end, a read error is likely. Here the CDR3 reads CASSLDARRTYEQYL. Written as DNA, the CDR3 is TGTGCCAGCAGCTTGGACGCACGGCGGACCTACGAGCAGTACCTC. The chain joins TRBV5-5 to TRBJ2-7, with D uncertain. The germline CDR1 and CDR2 sequences are SGHKS and YYEKEE (reference sequence). CDR3 length: 15 residues. V gave up 0 bases and J gave up 2 bases, with 12 bases separating them.

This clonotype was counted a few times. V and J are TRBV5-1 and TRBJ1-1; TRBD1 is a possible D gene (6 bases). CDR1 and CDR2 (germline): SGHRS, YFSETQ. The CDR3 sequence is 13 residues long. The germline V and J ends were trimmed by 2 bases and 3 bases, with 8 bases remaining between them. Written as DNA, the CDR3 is TGCGCCAGCAGCTTCGGGGGCCACACTGAAGCTTTCTTT. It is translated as CASSFGGHTEAFF.

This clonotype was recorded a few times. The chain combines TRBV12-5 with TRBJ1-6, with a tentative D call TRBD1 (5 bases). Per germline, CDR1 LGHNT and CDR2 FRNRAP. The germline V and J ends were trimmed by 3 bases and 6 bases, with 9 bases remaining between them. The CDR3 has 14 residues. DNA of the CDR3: TGTGCTAGTGGTTTAGGTGGGGGTAATTCACCCCTCCACTTT. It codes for CASGLGGGNSPLHF.

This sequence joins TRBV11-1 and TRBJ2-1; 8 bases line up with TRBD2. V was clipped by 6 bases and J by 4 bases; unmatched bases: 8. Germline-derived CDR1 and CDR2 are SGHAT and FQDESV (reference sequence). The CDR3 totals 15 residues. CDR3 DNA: TGTGCCAGCAGTTTTGGACTAGCTTATTACAATGAGCAGTTCTTC. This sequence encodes CASSFGLAYYNEQFF.

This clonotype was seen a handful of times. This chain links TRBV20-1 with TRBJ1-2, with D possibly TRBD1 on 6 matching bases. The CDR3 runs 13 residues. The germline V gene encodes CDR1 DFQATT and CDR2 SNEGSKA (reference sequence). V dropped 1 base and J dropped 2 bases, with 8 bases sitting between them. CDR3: CSARVRGNYGYTF. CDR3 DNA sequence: TGCAGTGCTAGAGTCAGGGGAAACTATGGCTACACCTTC.

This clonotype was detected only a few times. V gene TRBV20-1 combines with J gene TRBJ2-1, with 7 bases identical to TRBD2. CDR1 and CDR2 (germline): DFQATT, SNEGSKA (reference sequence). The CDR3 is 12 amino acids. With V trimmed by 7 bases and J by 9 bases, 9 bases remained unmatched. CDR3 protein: CSGSVGRSEQFF. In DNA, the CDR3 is TGCAGTGGAAGCGTCGGGAGGAGTGAGCAGTTCTTC.

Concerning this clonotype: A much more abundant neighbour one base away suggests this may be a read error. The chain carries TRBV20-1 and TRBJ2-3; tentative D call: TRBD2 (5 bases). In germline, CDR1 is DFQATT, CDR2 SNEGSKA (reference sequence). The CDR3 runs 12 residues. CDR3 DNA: TGCAGTACTAGACGTAGCACAGATACGCAGTATTTT. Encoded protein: CSTRRSTDTQYF.

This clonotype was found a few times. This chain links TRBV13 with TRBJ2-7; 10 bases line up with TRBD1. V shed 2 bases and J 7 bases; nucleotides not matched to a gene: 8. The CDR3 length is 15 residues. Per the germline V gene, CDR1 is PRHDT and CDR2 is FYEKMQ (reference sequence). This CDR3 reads CASSLPGQGLREQYF. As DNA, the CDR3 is TGTGCCAGCAGCTTACCGGGACAGGGGCTTAGAGAGCAGTACTTC.

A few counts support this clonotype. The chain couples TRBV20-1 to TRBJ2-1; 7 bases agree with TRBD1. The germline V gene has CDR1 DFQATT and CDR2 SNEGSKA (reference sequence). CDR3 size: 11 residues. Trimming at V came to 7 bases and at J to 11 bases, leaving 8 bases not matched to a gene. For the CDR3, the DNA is TGCAGTGTTACAGACAGGGATAAGCAGTTCTTC. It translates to CSVTDRDKQFF.